The entry that follows covers one T cell receptor beta chain sequence. Its antigen remains unknown. Germline CDR1 and CDR2: SGHAT and FQDESV (reference sequence). The CDR3 has 12 amino acids. Between the trimmed V and J ends, which lost 7 bases and 9 bases, there was a span of 13 bases. This record comes from a study of post-analysis software for immune sequencing data. Study-wide findings and caveats: Higher frequency in patients than in controls was seen for roughly five TRBV segments, with TRBV5-6, TRBV5-1 and TRBV20-1 among them.

Included in the TCR beta cDNA libraries were unique molecular identifiers. TCRdb fed the PCR reads into MiXCR, producing one record per CDR3 protein. The sample contains roughly 620,000 distinct CDR3 sequences, about 40% of which appear only once. The specimen sequenced was blood. This sequence was found in a girl aged 10 to 17 with multiple sclerosis. The gene calls are TRBV11-1 and TRBJ2-1; D not certain. Here the CDR3 reads CASNSRSGEQFF. CDR3 coding DNA: TGTGCCAGCAACTCGAGGTCGGGTGAGCAGTTCTTC.